This TCR beta chain was sequenced for a study of cytomegalovirus exposure and HLA in healthy donors. Findings and limits, study-wide: Within an earlier analysis, most TCR beta V segments proved productive either about 90% or about 30% of the time. There were some V segments, including TRBV6-2 and TRBV6-3, excluded as indistinguishable.

PCR amplification relied on 60 Vbeta primers (plus 13 Jbeta primers). Here immunoSEQ multiplex PCR was the method, and the copy in TCRdb shows in-frame clones only, minus some. Of around 97,000 clones in the sample, approximately 9% were seen once. Remarks on this clone: Its antigen is not known.

The CDR3 runs to 12 residues. V lost 0 bases and J lost 9, with 8 bases in between. Germline lookup yields CDR1 SGHTA and CDR2 FQGNSA. The TCR comes from a man aged 50 to 60 in good health and CMV-seropositive. The sequencing input was PBMCs. The gene calls are TRBV7-2 and TRBJ2-5; D is possibly TRBD2 (5 bases). The CDR3 is CASSLALRAQYF. The CDR3 coding sequence is TGTGCCAGCAGCTTAGCGCTGAGGGCCCAGTACTTC.